This T cell receptor (beta chain) was observed in a study of control samples from healthy donors and cancer patients. The CDR3 is made up of 15 amino acids. In germline, CDR1 is SGHRS, CDR2 YFSETQ. After removal of 0 bases from V and 7 bases from J, the junction contained 4 bases not matched to a gene. The table came from immunoSEQ multiplex PCR; TCRdb's copy has only in-frame clones and leaves some out. This table holds roughly 180,000 clones, approximately 92% found once. This clone was found once. V usage is TRBV5-1 and J usage is TRBJ1-2; 12 bases are a match to TRBD1. The clonotype originates from a woman aged 60-75 years in good health. The sequencing sample was made of blood. The CDR3 loop is CASSLEGQGALGYTF. The CDR3 bases are TGCGCCAGCAGCTTGGAGGGACAGGGGGCGCTTGGCTACACCTTC.